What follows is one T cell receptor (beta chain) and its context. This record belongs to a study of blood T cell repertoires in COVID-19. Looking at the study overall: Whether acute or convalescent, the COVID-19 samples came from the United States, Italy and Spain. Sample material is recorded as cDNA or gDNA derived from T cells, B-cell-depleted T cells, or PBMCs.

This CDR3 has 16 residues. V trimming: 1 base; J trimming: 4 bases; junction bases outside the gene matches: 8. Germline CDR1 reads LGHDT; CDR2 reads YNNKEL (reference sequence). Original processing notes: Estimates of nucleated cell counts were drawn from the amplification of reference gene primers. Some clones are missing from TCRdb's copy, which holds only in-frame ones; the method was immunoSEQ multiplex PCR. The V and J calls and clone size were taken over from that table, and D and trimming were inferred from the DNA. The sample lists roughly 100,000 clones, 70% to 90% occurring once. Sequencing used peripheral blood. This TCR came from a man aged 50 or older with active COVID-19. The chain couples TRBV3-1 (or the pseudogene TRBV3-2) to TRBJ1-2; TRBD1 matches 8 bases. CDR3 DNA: TGTGCCAGCAGCCAAGGCAGGGGGCGAGCCAGCTATGGCTACACCTTC. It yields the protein CASSQGRGRASYGYTF.